The present TCR beta chain was sequenced within a study of regulatory T cells in long-lasting Graves disease. Construction of TCR beta libraries relied on iRepertoire HTBI primers and on Arm-PCR targeting CDR3 regions. MiXCR was run by TCRdb on the multiplex PCR reads, yielding one entry per CDR3 protein. The sample carries a few hundred thousand distinct CDR3 sequences, about 12% recorded once. Specified time point: newly diagnosed GD, antithyroid drugs for less than 3 months. Generation of the TCR library employed RNA extracted from PBMCs. This clonotype was picked up many times. This sample was shared with a second study, whose subject was T cells in Graves' hyperthyroidism and ophthalmopathy.

The sample here was peripheral blood mononuclear cells (PBMCs), taken at new diagnosis, from a patient treated with antithyroid drugs. This clonotype originated in a woman younger than 35 with Graves disease.

CDR3 sequence: CASSVADENTEAFF. Here the CDR3 DNA reads TGTGCCAGCAGTGTGGCGGATGAGAACACTGAAGCTTTCTTT. The gene calls are TRBV2 and TRBJ1-1; no reliable D call. The V gene lost 4 bases and the J gene lost 1 base, with 10 bases spanning the gap. Looked up from germline, CDR1 is SNHLY and CDR2 is FYNNEI. This CDR3 is built from 14 residues.